The 21 T cell receptor beta chains listed next were all sequenced from one sample in a study of T-cell memory formation after mild COVID-19. TCRdb re-derived calls from the 5' RACE reads in MiXCR, one entry per CDR3 protein. This sample yields over 300,000 distinct CDR3 sequences, of which about 20% are seen a single time; 20% to 25% belongs to the top ten. Sequenced: PBMCs or a T cell subset sorted from them (not recorded which). The receptors were sampled from a man aged 18 to 29 who had mild COVID-19 (a few samples of this study predate the infection). Cell type and time point are not known.

This clonotype was seen a handful of times. The chain recombines TRBV3-1 with TRBJ2-7; a possible D gene is TRBD2 (5 bases). The CDR3 is made up of 14 amino acids. Germline V lookup: CDR1 LGHDT, CDR2 YNNKEL (reference sequence). V lost 6 bases and J 0 bases, leaving 12 bases between the germline ends. The CDR3 bases are TGTGCCAGCAGAGGCGCGGGTAGCTCCTACGAGCAGTACTTC. Protein product: CASRGAGSSYEQYF.

The CDR3, as DNA: TGTGCCAGCAGCGTAGTCCCCGGAAACACCATATATTTT. It codes for CASSVVPGNTIYF. The gene calls are TRBV9 and TRBJ1-3, with D unresolved. The V end was cut by 0 bases, the J end by 4 bases, with 5 bases between. Looked up from germline, CDR1 is SGDLS and CDR2 is YYNGEE. CDR3 length equals 13 residues. The full variable domain, its missing parts supplied by reference TRBV9 and TRBJ1-3, is DSGVTQTPKHLITATGQRVTLRCSPRSGDLSVYWYQQSLDQGLQFLIQYYNGEERAKGNILERFSAQQFPDLHSELNLSSLELGDSALYFCASSVVPGNTIYFGEGSWLTVV.

The V call is TRBV9, the J call TRBJ1-5, with TRBD1 as a possible D gene (5 bases). CDR1 and CDR2 (germline): SGDLS, YYNGEE. Trimming left V 3 bases short and J 4 bases short, with 11 bases between. The CDR3 length is 14 residues. CDR3 sequence: CASSGGGVNQPQHF. The CDR3 nucleotides read TGTGCCAGCAGCGGGGGGGGGGTGAATCAGCCCCAGCATTTT.

This clonotype came up a few times. V usage is TRBV27 and J usage is TRBJ1-1; weak D call: TRBD1 (6 bases). CDR1 and CDR2 (germline): MNHEY, SMNVEV (reference sequence). The CDR3 sequence is 14 residues long. V dropped 2 bases and J dropped 3 bases, with 10 bases sitting between them. The CDR3 sequence: CASSLRGSDTEAFF. The CDR3 bases are TGTGCCAGCAGTTTAAGGGGGTCGGACACTGAAGCTTTCTTT.

This rearrangement joins TRBV12-2 to TRBJ1-1. TRBV12-2 is labeled a pseudogene. The CDR3 sequence is 12 residues long. The CDR3 sequence is CASRLANTEAFF. The CDR3 bases are TGTGCAAGTCGTCTGGCGAACACTGAAGCTTTCTTT.

The chain has TRBV10-3 and TRBJ1-1, with D maybe TRBD1 (5 bases). CDR3 length: 13 amino acids. Germline V gene sequence: CDR1 ENHRY, CDR2 SYGVKD. V dropped 2 bases and J dropped 4 bases, with 8 bases sitting between them. The CDR3, as DNA: TGTGCCATCAGTGAGAGGGGTGGCACTGAAGCTTTCTTT. This encodes CAISERGGTEAFF.

This clonotype was detected many times. The chain is built from TRBV7-2 and TRBJ1-2, with a possible D match to TRBD1 (5 bases). The germline gives CDR1 SGHTA, CDR2 FQGNSA. Trimming removed 1 base at V and 4 bases at J, with 10 bases between. The CDR3 is 14 amino acids. CDR3 nucleotide sequence: TGTGCCAGCAGCTTAGACACGACAGTCTATGGCTACACCTTC. It translates to CASSLDTTVYGYTF.

The chain couples TRBV10-3 to TRBJ1-2, with D maybe TRBD1 (6 bases). This CDR3 region has 14 residues. In germline, CDR1 is ENHRY, CDR2 SYGVKD. The V gene lost 7 bases and the J gene lost 6 bases, with 18 bases spanning the gap. CDR3 sequence: CAITPAGAPHGYTF. The DNA for the CDR3 is TGTGCCATCACCCCGGCGGGGGCGCCCCATGGCTACACCTTC.

This clonotype was seen repeatedly, ten times or more. This rearrangement joins TRBV12-3 or TRBV12-4 to TRBJ1-3; a weak D match, TRBD1 (6 bases). The CDR3 runs 17 residues. Trimming took 9 bases from V and 1 from J, leaving 22 bases between them. The CDR3 region has the DNA TGTGCCAGTATACCGTTTACAGGGACTGTGTCTGGAAACACCATATATTTT. Encoded protein: CASIPFTGTVSGNTIYF.

The CDR3 DNA reads TGTGCCAGCAGCGTCGACCCCGAGGGCTATGGCTACACCTTC. Translation gives CASSVDPEGYGYTF. The V gene is TRBV9, the J gene TRBJ1-2, with D hard to call. This CDR3 has 14 amino acids. Germline values: CDR1 SGDLS, CDR2 YYNGEE. The ends were cut back, 2 bases at V and 4 bases at J, with 12 bases in the middle.

This clonotype was counted a few times. The chain carries TRBV7-9 and TRBJ2-7; D might be TRBD2 (5 bases). V was cut by 5 bases and J by 6 bases, with 14 bases left in between. This CDR3 is 13 amino acids long. CDR1 and CDR2 from the germline V gene are SEHNR and FQNEAQ (reference sequence). The CDR3, as DNA: TGTGCCAGCAGCGCCGGTCGGGGTCCCGAGCAGTACGTC. Its translation is CASSAGRGPEQYV.

The chain has TRBV27 and TRBJ1-3; D is unresolved. CDR3 size: 14 residues. Trimming took 5 bases from V and 3 from J, leaving 11 bases between them. Germline-derived CDR1 and CDR2 are MNHEY and SMNVEV (reference sequence). CDR3 coding DNA: TGTGCCAGCAGTCCTCGGGCGGGTGGAAACACCATATATTTT. The encoded protein is CASSPRAGGNTIYF.

V is TRBV18 and J is TRBJ2-7, with 8 bases identical to TRBD1. The ends lost 0 bases at V and 4 bases at J; junction bases unmatched: 5. The CDR3 contains 15 residues. Germline CDR1 is KGHSH and CDR2 is LQKENI. CDR3 DNA sequence: TGTGCCAGCTCACCACCAGACAGGGGCTTTTACGAGCAGTACTTC. Protein product: CASSPPDRGFYEQYF.

V usage is TRBV6-2 or TRBV6-3 and J usage is TRBJ2-7; 10 positions match TRBD2. Per the germline V gene, CDR1 is MNHEY and CDR2 is SVGEGT. The J segment lost 4 bases and the V segment lost 3 bases, leaving 3 bases of the junction unmatched. The CDR3 length is 14 residues. The CDR3 is CASSYSGGSYEQYV. CDR3 nucleotides: TGTGCCAGCAGTTATAGCGGGGGGTCGTACGAGCAGTACGTC.

The CDR3 is CSARNGLAGPPEQFF. The CDR3 DNA reads TGCAGTGCTAGGAATGGTCTAGCGGGGCCCCCAGAGCAGTTCTTC. The chain joins TRBV20-1 to TRBJ2-1; 9 positions agree with TRBD2. V lost 3 bases to trimming and J lost 10 bases; unmatched junction nucleotides: 13. The germline V gene has CDR1 DFQATT and CDR2 SNEGSKA (reference sequence). This CDR3 has 15 amino acids.

In its sample, this clonotype was seen a few times. The rearrangement links TRBV7-9 to TRBJ2-1; the match to TRBD1 covers 8 bases. The CDR3 sequence is 15 residues long. Germline V gives CDR1 SEHNR, CDR2 FQNEAQ (reference sequence). The V segment lost 4 bases and the J segment 4 bases; nucleotides outside the gene matches: 6. CDR3 coding DNA: TGTGCCAGCAGCTCGGGGACAGGCTTTTACAATGAGCAGTTCTTC. Protein sequence: CASSSGTGFYNEQFF.

The genes are TRBV7-9 and TRBJ2-1; possible D gene TRBD1, 5 bases. V lost 4 bases to trimming and J lost 12 bases, with 10 bases between them. The CDR3 runs 11 residues. Germline loops: CDR1 SEHNR, CDR2 FQNEAQ (reference sequence). Written as DNA, the CDR3 is TGTGCCAGCAGCTCAGACAGTTGGCAGTTCTTC. It translates to CASSSDSWQFF.

This clonotype was observed a handful of times. The chain carries TRBV4-1 and TRBJ1-2; 7 bases map to TRBD1. Germline trimming cut 1 base from V and 4 bases from J; bases unmatched to any gene: 3. Germline CDR1 MGHRA, CDR2 YSYEKL. The CDR3 has 14 amino acids. CDR3 in amino acids: CASSQVQGSYGYTF. The CDR3 region has the DNA TGCGCCAGCAGCCAAGTACAGGGGAGCTATGGCTACACCTTC.

Ten or more counts support this clonotype. This chain uses TRBV5-1 with TRBJ1-2; D gene unclear. There are 14 residues in the CDR3. V gave up 0 bases and J gave up 5 bases, with 11 bases separating them. Germline V gene data show CDR1 as SGHRS and CDR2 as YFSETQ. This CDR3 is CASSLAQEQYGYTF. The CDR3 DNA sequence: TGCGCCAGCAGCTTGGCCCAGGAGCAGTATGGCTACACCTTC.

CDR3 sequence (DNA): TGTGCCAGCAGGAGTTACCATGAGCAGTTCTTC. Translating it yields CASRSYHEQFF. This rearrangement joins TRBV6-2 or TRBV6-3 to TRBJ2-1, with D uncertain. CDR3 length: 11 residues. Germline V gene data show CDR1 as MNHEY and CDR2 as SVGEGT. Trimming cost V 6 bases and J 8 bases, with 8 bases left between them.

This clonotype was detected only once. The chain employs TRBV2 and TRBJ2-1; D remains ambiguous. V lost 7 bases to trimming and J lost 4 bases, with 14 bases between them. The V gene's germline CDR1 is SNHLY and CDR2 FYNNEI. This CDR3 is built from 14 residues. Here the CDR3 reads CASKDKVRYNEQFF. DNA of the CDR3: TGTGCCAGCAAGGATAAGGTGCGGTACAATGAGCAGTTCTTC.